This T cell receptor beta chain was observed in a study of Ad26.COV2.S vaccination and SARS-CoV-2 variants. Repertoires were generated with immunoSEQ multiplex PCR, while TCRdb's copy carries only in-frame clones and drops some. The sample comprises 350,000 to 500,000 clones, around 90% of which are singletons, and approximately 4.3% rests with the top ten. Sample treatment: around 19 received Ad26.COV2.S at low or high dose, single or two shots; a few received placebo; per-sample allocation not given. Each sample was drawn 63 days after the first injection (of vaccine or placebo). V was clipped by 10 bases and J by 1 base; unmatched bases: 2. The CDR3 loop spans 14 amino acids. Germline CDR1 and CDR2: KGHSH and LQKENI.

The source material was peripheral blood, sampled in a trial of Ad26.COV2.S vaccine versus placebo. The V call is TRBV18, the J call TRBJ1-6, with 9 bases that match TRBD1. The receptor comes from a person between 18 and 59 years old who received the Ad26.COV2.S COVID-19 vaccine or a placebo. CDR3 sequence: CATGTGSYNSPLHF. CDR3 nucleotide sequence: TGTGCCACCGGGACAGGGTCCTATAATTCACCCCTCCACTTT.